This TCR beta chain was recovered during a study of tumor and adjacent non-tumor tissue in lung cancer. RNA was extracted from bulk tissue without any cell sorting. This clonotype has a single count. The library came from three nested PCR rounds adapted from ARM-PCR protocols. TCRdb itself ran the multiplex PCR reads through MiXCR, one entry per CDR3 protein. The table shows 60,000 to 90,000 distinct CDR3 sequences, with over 75% occurring only once. Germline V gives CDR1 LGHNA, CDR2 YNFKEQ. Trimming removed 0 bases at V and 4 bases at J, with 16 bases between. The CDR3 covers 16 residues. The V call is TRBV4-2, the J call TRBJ2-7; D is unclear. Sequenced: lung tumor tissue. The sequence came from a woman in her fifties or sixties with non-small cell lung cancer. CDR3 region: CASSQDWGQVAYEQYF. The CDR3 DNA sequence: TGTGCCAGCAGCCAAGATTGGGGTCAGGTGGCTTACGAGCAGTACTTC.